The rows below give T cell receptor beta chains drawn from one sample of a study of blood T cell repertoires in COVID-19. Sequenced by immunoSEQ multiplex PCR; TCRdb stores in-frame clones only, minus some. The sample consists of 55,000 to 75,000 clones, about 81% of them appearing once. The sample taken for sequencing was peripheral blood. These receptors were collected from a human donor in a cohort sampled during active COVID-19. CDR3s include the opening cysteine and the closing phenylalanine or tryptophan. The order of the fields is clone size, D gene, V gene, J gene, CDR3 protein, CDR3 DNA. A D gene is named only where the DNA matches it firmly. Only part of the rows carry a size: once, few, many, or a class if the clone is expanded.

clone size: -
D gene: -
V gene: TRBV18
J gene: TRBJ2-7
CDR3 protein: CASSPNSSYEQYF
CDR3 DNA: TGTGCCAGCTCACCAAACAGCTCCTACGAGCAGTACTTC

clone size: -
D gene: TRBD2
V gene: TRBV27
J gene: TRBJ2-7
CDR3 protein: CASSSGLAAYEQYF
CDR3 DNA: TGTGCCAGCAGTTCCGGACTAGCGGCCTACGAGCAGTACTTC

clone size: few
D gene: TRBD1
V gene: TRBV7-2
J gene: TRBJ2-2
CDR3 protein: CASSPTLDRGRAGELFF
CDR3 DNA: TGTGCCAGCAGCCCGACGTTGGACAGGGGAAGGGCCGGGGAGCTGTTTTTT

clone size: -
D gene: TRBD1
V gene: TRBV7-9
J gene: TRBJ2-7
CDR3 protein: CAVPLTGPGDEQYF
CDR3 DNA: TGTGCCGTCCCCCTGACAGGGCCGGGTGACGAGCAGTACTTC

clone size: -
D gene: TRBD1
V gene: TRBV28
J gene: TRBJ2-1
CDR3 protein: CASSELTGDTYNEQFF
CDR3 DNA: TGTGCCAGCAGTGAATTGACAGGGGATACATACAATGAGCAGTTCTTC

clone size: -
D gene: TRBD1
V gene: TRBV7-9
J gene: TRBJ1-2
CDR3 protein: CASSLDGWGQNYGYTF
CDR3 DNA: TGTGCCAGCAGCTTAGATGGATGGGGACAGAACTATGGCTACACCTTC

clone size: few
D gene: TRBD1
V gene: TRBV28
J gene: TRBJ1-1
CDR3 protein: CASRHYNRGGYTEAFF
CDR3 DNA: TGTGCCAGCAGGCATTACAACAGGGGGGGGTACACTGAAGCTTTCTTT

clone size: -
D gene: TRBD2
V gene: TRBV5-6
J gene: TRBJ2-1
CDR3 protein: CASSRRTSGRYEQFF
CDR3 DNA: TGTGCCAGCAGTCGAAGGACTAGCGGGAGGTATGAGCAGTTCTTC

clone size: few
D gene: -
V gene: TRBV11-1
J gene: TRBJ2-4
CDR3 protein: CASSLGGDLDIQYF
CDR3 DNA: TGTGCCAGCAGCTTAGGGGGAGATTTAGACATTCAGTACTTC

clone size: -
D gene: -
V gene: TRBV20-1
J gene: TRBJ2-1
CDR3 protein: CSASSTVRSEQFF
CDR3 DNA: TGCAGTGCTAGTTCGACAGTGAGGAGTGAGCAGTTCTTC

clone size: -
D gene: -
V gene: TRBV11-2
J gene: TRBJ2-5
CDR3 protein: CASSLVSGAGGITETQYF
CDR3 DNA: TGTGCCAGCAGCTTAGTTTCTGGGGCCGGGGGTATTACGGAGACCCAGTACTTC

clone size: -
D gene: -
V gene: TRBV5-4
J gene: TRBJ2-1
CDR3 protein: CASSLRGGNEQFF
CDR3 DNA: TGTGCCAGCAGCTTGAGAGGGGGCAATGAGCAGTTCTTC

clone size: few
D gene: -
V gene: TRBV7-8
J gene: TRBJ1-4
CDR3 protein: CASSLTANNEKLFF
CDR3 DNA: TGTGCCAGCAGCTTGACAGCGAATAATGAAAAACTGTTTTTT

clone size: -
D gene: -
V gene: TRBV11-2
J gene: TRBJ2-1
CDR3 protein: CASSPSRLRNEQFF
CDR3 DNA: TGTGCCAGCAGCCCGAGTCGACTAAGAAATGAGCAGTTCTTC

clone size: once
D gene: -
V gene: TRBV20-1
J gene: TRBJ2-1
CDR3 protein: CSAEQMNEQFF
CDR3 DNA: TGCAGTGCCGAACAAATGAATGAGCAGTTCTTC

clone size: -
D gene: TRBD2
V gene: TRBV28
J gene: TRBJ2-7
CDR3 protein: CATLRTSGPYEQYF
CDR3 DNA: TGTGCCACCCTGAGGACTAGCGGCCCCTACGAGCAGTACTTC

clone size: -
D gene: -
V gene: TRBV6-6
J gene: TRBJ1-5
CDR3 protein: CASKGSNQPQHF
CDR3 DNA: TGTGCCAGCAAGGGGAGCAATCAGCCCCAGCATTTT

clone size: -
D gene: TRBD2
V gene: TRBV4-3
J gene: TRBJ2-5
CDR3 protein: CASSRHLAGGETQYF
CDR3 DNA: TGCGCCAGCAGCCGCCACCTAGCGGGAGGAGAGACCCAGTACTTC

clone size: -
D gene: TRBD2
V gene: TRBV5-4
J gene: TRBJ2-2
CDR3 protein: CASSVSGSGRTGELFF
CDR3 DNA: TGTGCCAGCAGCGTAAGCGGGAGTGGGCGGACCGGGGAGCTGTTTTTT

clone size: -
D gene: -
V gene: TRBV6-7
J gene: TRBJ2-1
CDR3 protein: CASSSGICSYNEQFF
CDR3 DNA: TGTGCCAGCAGTTCGGGGATTTGCTCCTACAATGAGCAGTTCTTC

clone size: -
D gene: TRBD1
V gene: TRBV15
J gene: TRBJ2-7
CDR3 protein: CATSRDHSQGGGQYF
CDR3 DNA: TGTGCCACCAGCAGAGATCACTCACAGGGGGGAGGGCAGTACTTC

clone size: -
D gene: -
V gene: TRBV7-9
J gene: TRBJ1-1
CDR3 protein: CASSLSAEAFF
CDR3 DNA: TGTGCCAGCAGCTTATCAGCTGAAGCTTTCTTT

clone size: -
D gene: -
V gene: TRBV27
J gene: TRBJ2-1
CDR3 protein: CASSQDYSSSYNEQFF
CDR3 DNA: TGTGCCAGCAGTCAGGACTATTCCAGCTCCTACAATGAGCAGTTCTTC

clone size: -
D gene: -
V gene: TRBV28
J gene: TRBJ2-1
CDR3 protein: CASSLGSRGYYNEQFF
CDR3 DNA: TGTGCCAGCAGTTTAGGTTCCCGAGGCTACTACAATGAGCAGTTCTTC

clone size: -
D gene: -
V gene: TRBV11-2
J gene: TRBJ2-2
CDR3 protein: CASSLEQGTNTGELFF
CDR3 DNA: TGTGCCAGCAGCTTAGAGCAGGGCACGAACACCGGGGAGCTGTTTTTT

clone size: -
D gene: TRBD2
V gene: TRBV6-6
J gene: TRBJ2-7
CDR3 protein: CASSLSGSYEQYF
CDR3 DNA: TGTGCCAGCAGTCTCAGCGGGAGCTACGAGCAGTACTTC